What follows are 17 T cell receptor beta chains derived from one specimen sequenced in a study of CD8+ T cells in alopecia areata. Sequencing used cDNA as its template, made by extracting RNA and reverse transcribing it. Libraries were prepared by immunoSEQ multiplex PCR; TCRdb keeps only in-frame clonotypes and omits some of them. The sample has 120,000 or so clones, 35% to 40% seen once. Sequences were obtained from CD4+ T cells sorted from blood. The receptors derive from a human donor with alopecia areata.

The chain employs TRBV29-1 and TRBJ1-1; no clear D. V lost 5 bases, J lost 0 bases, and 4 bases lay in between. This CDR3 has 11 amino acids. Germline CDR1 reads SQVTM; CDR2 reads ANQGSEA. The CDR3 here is CSVQLNTEAFF. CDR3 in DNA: TGCAGCGTTCAGTTGAACACTGAAGCTTTCTTT.

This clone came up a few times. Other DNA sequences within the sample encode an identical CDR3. The CDR3 region is CSVGWGPNQPQHF. DNA for the CDR3: TGCAGCGTTGGTTGGGGGCCCAATCAGCCCCAGCATTTT. The genes are TRBV29-1 and TRBJ1-5; D may be TRBD1 (6 bases). CDR1 SQVTM and CDR2 ANQGSEA come from the germline V gene. Trimming left V 4 bases short and J 3 bases short, with 10 bases between. CDR3 length equals 13 residues.

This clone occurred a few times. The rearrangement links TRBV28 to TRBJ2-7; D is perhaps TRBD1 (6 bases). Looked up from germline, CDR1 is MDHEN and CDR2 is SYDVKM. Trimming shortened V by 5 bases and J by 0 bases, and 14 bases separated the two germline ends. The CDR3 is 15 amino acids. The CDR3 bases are TGTGCCAGCAGTCTAGGGACAACGAGCTCCTACGAGCAGTACTTC. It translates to CASSLGTTSSYEQYF.

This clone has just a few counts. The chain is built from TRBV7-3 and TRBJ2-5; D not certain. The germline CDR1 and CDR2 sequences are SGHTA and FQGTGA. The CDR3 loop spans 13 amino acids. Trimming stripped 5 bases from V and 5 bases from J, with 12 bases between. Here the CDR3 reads CASSRSSVETQYF. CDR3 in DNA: TGTGCCAGCAGCCGGAGTTCGGTGGAGACCCAGTACTTC.

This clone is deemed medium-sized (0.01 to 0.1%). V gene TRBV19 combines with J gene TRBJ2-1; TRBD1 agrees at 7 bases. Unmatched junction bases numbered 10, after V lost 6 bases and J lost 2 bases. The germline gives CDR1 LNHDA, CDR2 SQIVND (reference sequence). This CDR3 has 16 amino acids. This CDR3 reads CASSPRQGGAYNEQFF. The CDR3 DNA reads TGTGCCAGTAGCCCCCGACAGGGTGGGGCCTACAATGAGCAGTTCTTC.

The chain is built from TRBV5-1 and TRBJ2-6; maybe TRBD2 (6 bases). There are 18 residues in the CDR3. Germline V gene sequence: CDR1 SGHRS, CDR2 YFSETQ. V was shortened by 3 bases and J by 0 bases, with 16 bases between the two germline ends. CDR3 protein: CASSSSGTSSSGANVLTF. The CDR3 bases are TGCGCCAGCAGCTCCTCCGGGACTTCGAGCTCTGGGGCCAACGTCCTGACTTTC. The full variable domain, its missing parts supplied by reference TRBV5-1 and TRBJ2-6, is KAGVTQTPRYLIKTRGQQVTLSCSPISGHRSVSWYQQTPGQGLQFLFEYFSETQRNKGNFPGRFSGRQFSNSRSEMNVSTLELGDSALYLCASSSSGTSSSGANVLTFGAGSRLTVL.

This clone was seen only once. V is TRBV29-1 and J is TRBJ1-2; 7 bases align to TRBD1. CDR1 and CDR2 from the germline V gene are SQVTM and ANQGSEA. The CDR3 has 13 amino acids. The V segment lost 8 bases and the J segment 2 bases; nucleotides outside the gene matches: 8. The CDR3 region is CSTGQTINYGYTF. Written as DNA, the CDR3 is TGCAGCACGGGACAGACGATAAACTATGGCTACACCTTC. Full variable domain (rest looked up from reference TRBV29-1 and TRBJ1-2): SAVISQKPSRDICQRGTSLTIQCQVDSQVTMMFWYRQQPGQSLTLIATANQGSEATYESGFVIDKFPISRPNLTFSTLTVSNMSPEDSSIYLCSTGQTINYGYTFGSGTRLTVV.

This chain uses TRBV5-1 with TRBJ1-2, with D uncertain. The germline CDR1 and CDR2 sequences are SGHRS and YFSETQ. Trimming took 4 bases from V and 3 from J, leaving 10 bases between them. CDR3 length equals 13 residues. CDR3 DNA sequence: TGCGCCAGCAGCATGCAGCCCTACTATGGCTACACCTTC. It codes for CASSMQPYYGYTF.

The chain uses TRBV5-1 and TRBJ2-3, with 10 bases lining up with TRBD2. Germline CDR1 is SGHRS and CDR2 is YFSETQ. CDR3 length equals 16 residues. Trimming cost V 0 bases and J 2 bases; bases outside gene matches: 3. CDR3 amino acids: CASSLGTSGTTDTQYF. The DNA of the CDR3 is TGCGCCAGCAGCTTGGGTACTAGCGGGACCACAGATACGCAGTATTTT.

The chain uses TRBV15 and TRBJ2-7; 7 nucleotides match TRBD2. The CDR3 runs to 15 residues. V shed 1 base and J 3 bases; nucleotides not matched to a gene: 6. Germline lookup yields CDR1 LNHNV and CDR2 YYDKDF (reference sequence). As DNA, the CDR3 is TGTGCCACCAGCAGAGTACTAGCGTCGTACTACGAGCAGTACTTC. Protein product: CATSRVLASYYEQYF.

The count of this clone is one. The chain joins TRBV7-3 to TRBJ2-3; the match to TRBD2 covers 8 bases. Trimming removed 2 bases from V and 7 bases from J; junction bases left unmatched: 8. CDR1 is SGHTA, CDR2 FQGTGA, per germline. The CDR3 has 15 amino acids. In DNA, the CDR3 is TGTGCCAGCAGCTTAGAAATAGCGGGACGATATACGCAGTATTTT. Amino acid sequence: CASSLEIAGRYTQYF.

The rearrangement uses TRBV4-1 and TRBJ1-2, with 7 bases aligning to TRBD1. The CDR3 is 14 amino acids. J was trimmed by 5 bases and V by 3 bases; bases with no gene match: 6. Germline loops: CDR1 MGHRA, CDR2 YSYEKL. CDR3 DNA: TGCGCCAGCAGCCAGGTGGGACAGCTATATGGCTACACCTTC. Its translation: CASSQVGQLYGYTF.

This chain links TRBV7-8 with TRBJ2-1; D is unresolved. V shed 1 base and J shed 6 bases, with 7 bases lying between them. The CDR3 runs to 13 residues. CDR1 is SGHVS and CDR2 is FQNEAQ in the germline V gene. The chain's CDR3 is CASSLEIPNEQFF. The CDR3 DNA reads TGTGCCAGCAGCTTAGAGATTCCCAATGAGCAGTTCTTC. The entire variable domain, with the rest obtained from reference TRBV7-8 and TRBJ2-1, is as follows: GAGVSQSPRYKVAKRGQDVALRCDPISGHVSLFWYQQALGQGPEFLTYFQNEAQLDKSGLPSDRFFAERPEGSVSTLKIQRTQQEDSAVYLCASSLEIPNEQFFGPGTRLTVL.

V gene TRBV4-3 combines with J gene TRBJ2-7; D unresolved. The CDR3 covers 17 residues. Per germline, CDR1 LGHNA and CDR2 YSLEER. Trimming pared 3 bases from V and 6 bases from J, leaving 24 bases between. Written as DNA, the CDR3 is TGCGCCAGCAGCCAGTTAAGGGCCTCCAACCAGCTGGGCGAGCAGTACTTC. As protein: CASSQLRASNQLGEQYF.

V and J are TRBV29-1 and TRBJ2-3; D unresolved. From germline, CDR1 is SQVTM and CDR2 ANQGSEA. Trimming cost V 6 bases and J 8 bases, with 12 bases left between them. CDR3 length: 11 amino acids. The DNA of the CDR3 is TGCAGCGTAACTAATTTAGGTACGCAGTATTTT. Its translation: CSVTNLGTQYF.

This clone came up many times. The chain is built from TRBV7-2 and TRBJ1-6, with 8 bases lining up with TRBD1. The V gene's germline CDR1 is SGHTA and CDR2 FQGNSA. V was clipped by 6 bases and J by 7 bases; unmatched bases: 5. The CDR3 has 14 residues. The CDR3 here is CASSPRQGNSPLHF. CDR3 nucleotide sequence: TGTGCCAGCAGTCCCCGACAGGGGAATTCACCCCTCCACTTT.

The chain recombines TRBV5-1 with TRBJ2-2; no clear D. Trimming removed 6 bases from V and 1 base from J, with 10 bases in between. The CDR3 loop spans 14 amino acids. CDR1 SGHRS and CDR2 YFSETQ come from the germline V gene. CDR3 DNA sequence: TGCGCCAGCAACTCGCTGGGGAACACCGGGGAGCTGTTTTTT. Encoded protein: CASNSLGNTGELFF. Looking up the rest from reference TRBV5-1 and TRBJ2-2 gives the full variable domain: KAGVTQTPRYLIKTRGQQVTLSCSPISGHRSVSWYQQTPGQGLQFLFEYFSETQRNKGNFPGRFSGRQFSNSRSEMNVSTLELGDSALYLCASNSLGNTGELFFGEGSRLTVL.